Below are 15 T cell receptor beta chains sequenced from a single sample in a study of T cells after yellow fever vaccination. TCRdb analysed the 5' RACE reads with MiXCR anew, one entry per CDR3 protein. The data contain about 400,000 distinct CDR3 sequences, 9.5% to 13% of them singletons. The sample here was PBMCs, taken on the day of the first yellow fever vaccination. All receptors derive from a man between 18 and 35 years old who received the YFV17D yellow fever vaccine.

V and J are TRBV12-3 or TRBV12-4 and TRBJ2-3, with D possibly being TRBD1 or TRBD2 (6 bases each). V lost 4 bases to trimming and J lost 2 bases, with 22 bases between them. The CDR3 has 18 amino acids. The CDR3 is CASSSRGRLGGPTDTQYF. For the CDR3, the DNA is TGTGCCAGCAGTTCCCGGGGCCGACTAGGGGGGCCCACAGATACGCAGTATTTT.

V is TRBV15 and J is TRBJ2-3; 9 positions match TRBD2. The V gene's germline CDR1 is LNHNV and CDR2 YYDKDF (reference sequence). The CDR3 consists of 16 residues. V lost 5 bases and J lost 2; bases outside the gene matches: 8. CDR3 DNA: TGTGCCACCAGCCTTAGCGGGGGCATCTACACAGATACGCAGTATTTT. Encoded protein: CATSLSGGIYTDTQYF.

The V and J genes are TRBV7-8 and TRBJ2-5, with 7 bases that match TRBD1. The CDR3 runs to 15 residues. From germline, CDR1 is SGHVS and CDR2 FQNEAQ. V shed 2 bases, J shed 2 bases, and the junction held 5 bases outside the gene matches. This CDR3 is CASSLQTGPQETQYF. Here the CDR3 DNA reads TGTGCCAGCAGCTTACAGACAGGGCCGCAAGAGACCCAGTACTTC.

This clonotype was detected only a few times. The chain links TRBV12-3 or TRBV12-4 to TRBJ2-3, with TRBD2 as a possible D gene (6 bases). Trimming removed 2 bases from V and 5 bases from J, with 8 bases in between. The CDR3 is 13 amino acids. CDR3: CASSLPSEDTQYF. Here the CDR3 DNA reads TGTGCCAGCAGTTTACCTAGCGAAGATACGCAGTATTTT.

This clonotype was recorded at least ten times. As DNA, the CDR3 is TGCGCCAGCAGCTTCGCCGGGACCGCCAACACCGGGGAGCTGTTTTTT. Translating it yields CASSFAGTANTGELFF. The rearrangement uses TRBV5-1 and TRBJ2-2; D may correspond to TRBD1 or TRBD2 (5 bases each). Trimming took 2 bases from V and 2 from J, leaving 13 bases between them. CDR3 size: 16 residues. The V gene's germline CDR1 is SGHRS and CDR2 YFSETQ.

The J gene is TRBJ1-2, the V gene TRBV6-1; TRBD1 matches at 11 bases. Unmatched junction bases numbered 3, after V lost 6 bases and J lost 3 bases. Germline V gene data show CDR1 as MNHNS and CDR2 as SASEGT. The CDR3 is 14 residues long. In DNA, the CDR3 is TGTGCCAGCAGGGGGACAGGGGGTCACTATGGCTACACCTTC. Residues: CASRGTGGHYGYTF.

This clonotype has a handful of counts. V usage is TRBV7-2 and J usage is TRBJ1-1; D uncertain. The CDR3 has 12 residues. V was trimmed by 5 bases and J by 8 bases, leaving 12 bases between them. CDR1 SGHTA and CDR2 FQGNSA come from the germline V gene. DNA for the CDR3: TGTGCCAGCAGCCCTCCCCGGCGCGAAGCTTTCTTT. Encoded protein: CASSPPRREAFF.

In this sample, this clonotype turned up a few times. This sequence joins TRBV20-1 and TRBJ2-1; weak D call: TRBD2 (6 bases). The CDR3 covers 12 residues. Trimming left V 5 bases short and J 6 bases short, with 11 bases between. In germline, CDR1 is DFQATT, CDR2 SNEGSKA (reference sequence). The CDR3 DNA reads TGCAGTGCTCAGAGCGGGCCCAATGAGCAGTTCTTC. Protein product: CSAQSGPNEQFF.

The chain links TRBV20-1 to TRBJ2-5, with D perhaps assigned TRBD1 or TRBD2 (5 bases each). Germline V CDR1 and CDR2: DFQATT, SNEGSKA (reference sequence). Trimming shortened V by 3 bases and J by 2 bases, and 7 bases separated the two germline ends. This CDR3 has 12 residues. CDR3 nucleotide sequence: TGCAGTGCTAGTGAGGGGCAAGAGACCCAGTACTTC. It codes for CSASEGQETQYF.

V usage is TRBV20-1 and J usage is TRBJ2-1; 8 nucleotides line up with TRBD2. The CDR3 loop spans 14 amino acids. The V gene's germline CDR1 is DFQATT and CDR2 SNEGSKA (reference sequence). V dropped 5 bases and J dropped 0; count of bases not matched to a gene: 3. Written as DNA, the CDR3 is TGCAGTGCTGCCCTAGCGGGCTCCTACAATGAGCAGTTCTTC. This translates into CSAALAGSYNEQFF.

The chain uses TRBV7-2 and TRBJ2-1; D unclear. CDR3 length: 14 amino acids. Germline CDR1 is SGHTA and CDR2 is FQGNSA. Trimming pared 5 bases from V and 0 bases from J, leaving 8 bases between. This CDR3 reads CASSPQSSYNEQFF. The CDR3 coding sequence is TGTGCCAGCAGCCCTCAGAGCTCCTACAATGAGCAGTTCTTC.

This clonotype was seen more than once but under ten times. Mismatch with germline at one junction end may stem from a read error. This chain links TRBV19 with TRBJ2-1; 8 bases agree with TRBD1. Looked up from germline, CDR1 is LNHDA and CDR2 is SQIVND (reference sequence). This CDR3 has 13 residues. Here the CDR3 DNA reads TGTGCCAGTAGTATGGGGGACCAGGGGGCCCTCGTCTTC. Its protein product is CASSMGDQGALVF.

This clonotype was detected only a few times. The chain couples TRBV5-1 to TRBJ1-1, with D possibly TRBD1 on 5 matching bases. The V gene lost 0 bases and the J gene lost 0 bases, with 9 bases spanning the gap. This CDR3 has 15 amino acids. Germline V lookup: CDR1 SGHRS, CDR2 YFSETQ. As DNA, the CDR3 is TGCGCCAGCAGCTTGGGCGAGGGACTGAACACTGAAGCTTTCTTT. Its translation is CASSLGEGLNTEAFF.

The chain uses TRBV7-2 and TRBJ2-5; 8 nucleotides align to TRBD2. The germline V gene encodes CDR1 SGHTA and CDR2 FQGNSA. The CDR3 runs to 15 residues. The V segment lost 5 bases and the J segment 5 bases; nucleotides outside the gene matches: 10. For the CDR3, the DNA is TGTGCCAGCAGCCCAGGGCTGGGACTAGTTGAGACCCAGTACTTC. It codes for CASSPGLGLVETQYF.

This clonotype showed up many times. V and J are TRBV5-1 and TRBJ1-5, with TRBD1 matching 7 bases. V trimming: 0 bases; J trimming: 6 bases; junction bases outside the gene matches: 6. Germline values: CDR1 SGHRS, CDR2 YFSETQ. The CDR3 totals 15 residues. In nucleotides, the CDR3 is TGCGCCAGCAGCTTGGAGGGGGCCGGTGGTCAGCCCCAGCATTTT. Translating gives CASSLEGAGGQPQHF.